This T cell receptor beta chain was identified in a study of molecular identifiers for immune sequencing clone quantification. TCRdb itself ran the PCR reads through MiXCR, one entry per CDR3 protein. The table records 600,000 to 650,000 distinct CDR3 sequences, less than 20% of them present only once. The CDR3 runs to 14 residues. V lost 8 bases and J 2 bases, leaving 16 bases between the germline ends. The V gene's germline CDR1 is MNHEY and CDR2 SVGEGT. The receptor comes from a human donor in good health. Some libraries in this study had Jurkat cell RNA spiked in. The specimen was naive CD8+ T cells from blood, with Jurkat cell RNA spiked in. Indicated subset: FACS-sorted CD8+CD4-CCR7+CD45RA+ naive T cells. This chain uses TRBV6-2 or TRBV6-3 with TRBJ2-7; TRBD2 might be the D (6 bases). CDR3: CASGRTGGTYEQYF. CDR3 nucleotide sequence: TGTGCCAGCGGAAGGACTGGCGGGACCTACGAGCAGTACTTC.